The rows below give T cell receptor beta chains drawn from one sample of a study of T cells in Graves' hyperthyroidism and ophthalmopathy. TCRdb processed the multiplex PCR reads anew with MiXCR; each CDR3 protein has one entry. The profile shows 530,000 or so distinct CDR3 sequences, 15% to 20% of them singletons. Sequencing used blood. These receptor sequences come from a young woman with Graves' ophthalmopathy. The CDR3 runs from the conserved cysteine through the conserved F or W. Only part of the rows carry a size: once, few, many, or a class if the clone is expanded.

size	V	J	CDR3
few	TRBV12-5	TRBJ2-2	CASGLVLSRRGAGELFF
.	TRBV11-2	TRBJ1-3	CASSPSGTGLSGNTIYF
.	TRBV4-1	TRBJ2-2	CASSQIPREQPGELFF
.	TRBV27	TRBJ2-7	CASSSLLARSSYEQYF
.	TRBV5-1	TRBJ1-3	CASSHGGKAGNTIYF
many	TRBV12-3/TRBV12-4	TRBJ1-5	CASNDRGYSNQPQHF
few	TRBV20-1	TRBJ2-7	CSARSQDRAPSEQYF
.	TRBV6-1	TRBJ1-6	CASSRGSGNSPLHF
many	TRBV7-2	TRBJ2-1	CASSLDGGRYNEQFF
many	TRBV3-1	TRBJ1-4	CASSPVGAAATNEKLFF
.	TRBV5-6	TRBJ2-7	CASTLTSGSFSFEQYF
many	TRBV18	TRBJ2-1	CASSPTGALYNEQFF
many	TRBV28	TRBJ2-1	CASTPGRDRLVLYYNEQFF
.	TRBV25-1	TRBJ1-5	CASSDGLAHNQPQHF
few	TRBV3-1	TRBJ2-5	CASSQAAGGRQTQYF
few	TRBV12-5	TRBJ1-1	CASGLEVGTEAFF
many	TRBV10-3	TRBJ1-1	CAIRGTVMNTEAFF
.	TRBV30	TRBJ1-6	CAVYRGGNSPLHF
.	TRBV7-3	TRBJ1-2	CARPQGGYGYTF
many	TRBV7-8	TRBJ2-1	CASSTREKHSNEQFF
.	TRBV20-1	TRBJ1-5	CSARNSGGRPQHF
many	TRBV3-1	TRBJ1-1	CASSQDSDSYEAFF
many	TRBV6-1	TRBJ1-6	CASSPADRMDSPLHF
many	TRBV5-1	TRBJ2-7	CASSLRDHEQYF